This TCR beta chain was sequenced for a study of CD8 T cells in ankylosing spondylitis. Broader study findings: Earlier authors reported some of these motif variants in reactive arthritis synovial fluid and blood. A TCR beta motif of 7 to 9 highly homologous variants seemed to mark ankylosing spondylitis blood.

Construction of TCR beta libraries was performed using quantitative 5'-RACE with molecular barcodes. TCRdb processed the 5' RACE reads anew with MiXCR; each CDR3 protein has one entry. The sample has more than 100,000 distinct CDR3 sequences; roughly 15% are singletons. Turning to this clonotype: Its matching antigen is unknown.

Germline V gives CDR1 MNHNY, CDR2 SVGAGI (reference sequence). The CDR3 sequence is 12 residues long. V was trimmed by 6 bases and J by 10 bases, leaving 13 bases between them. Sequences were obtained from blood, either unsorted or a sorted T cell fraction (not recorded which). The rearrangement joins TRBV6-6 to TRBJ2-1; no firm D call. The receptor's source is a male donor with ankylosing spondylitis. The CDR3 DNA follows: TGTGCCAGCAGCTACCTCCCCGGGGAGCAGTTCTTC. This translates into CASSYLPGEQFF.